Following are 20 T cell receptor beta chains from one sample sequenced in a study of T cells in Graves' hyperthyroidism and ophthalmopathy. The source material, RNA transcripts, was used to amplify TCR beta CDR3 regions. A set of HTBI primers served as the primers for a first-round RT-PCR of the TCR CDR3. TCRdb re-called the multiplex PCR reads with MiXCR, one entry per CDR3 protein. The sample lists approximately 690,000 distinct CDR3 sequences; around 15% were seen once. Sequenced input: blood. The receptors derive from a woman between 45 and 60 years old with Graves' ophthalmopathy.

The V gene is TRBV19, the J gene TRBJ1-2; TRBD1 might be the D (6 bases). This CDR3 spans 17 amino acids. Germline loops: CDR1 LNHDA, CDR2 SQIVND (reference sequence). V lost 6 bases to trimming and J lost 4 bases, with 24 bases between them. The CDR3 bases are TGTGCCAGTAGGGCGGGACAATGGAAAACAAAGGTCTATGGCTACACCTTC. It specifies CASRAGQWKTKVYGYTF.

This clonotype was observed at least ten times. V and J are TRBV5-6 and TRBJ2-3; 7 bases agree with TRBD1. CDR1 and CDR2 (germline): SGHDT, YYEEEE. V gave up 4 bases and J gave up 0 bases; unmatched junction bases: 8. This CDR3 is built from 16 residues. The CDR3 bases are TGTGCCAGCAGCAGGTGGGACAGACCTAGCACAGATACGCAGTATTTT. Its translation: CASSRWDRPSTDTQYF.

On this clonotype: A much bigger clone sits one base away, suggesting this may be a read error. The V call is TRBV12-3 or TRBV12-4, the J call TRBJ2-1; D may match TRBD1 or TRBD2 (5 bases each). The CDR3 has 13 residues. Here the CDR3 DNA reads TGTGCCAGCATTTTATACCCGGGGCATGAGCAGTTCTTC. Its protein product is CASILYPGHEQFF.

This clonotype occurred many times. This chain links TRBV7-9 with TRBJ2-5; the match to TRBD2 covers 10 bases. The CDR3 is made up of 17 amino acids. Germline trimming cut 6 bases from V and 0 bases from J; bases unmatched to any gene: 10. The V gene's germline CDR1 is SEHNR and CDR2 FQNEAQ (reference sequence). The CDR3 loop is CASSLTRSGRNQETQYF. CDR3 bases: TGTGCCAGCAGTCTTACACGTAGCGGGAGGAACCAAGAGACCCAGTACTTC.

This clonotype was counted between two and nine times. This chain connects TRBV11-1 to TRBJ2-1, with 8 bases lining up with TRBD2. V shed 2 bases, J shed 9 bases, and the junction held 3 bases outside the gene matches. Looked up from germline, CDR1 is SGHAT and CDR2 is FQDESV (reference sequence). CDR3 length equals 13 residues. The CDR3: CASSLRTSIEQFF. The DNA of the CDR3 is TGTGCCAGCAGCTTACGGACTAGCATTGAGCAGTTCTTC.

The chain's CDR3 is CASSGSSRSGTSYNEQFF. CDR3 nucleotides: TGCGCCAGCAGTGGGTCGAGTAGAAGCGGGACGTCCTACAATGAGCAGTTCTTC. The chain links TRBV10-2 to TRBJ2-1, with 7 bases fitting TRBD2. The germline gives CDR1 WSHSY, CDR2 SAAADI. V shed 4 bases, J shed 1 base, and the junction held 13 bases outside the gene matches. This CDR3 contains 18 residues.

This chain links TRBV19 with TRBJ2-1; D gene unclear. This CDR3 has 14 residues. V was trimmed by 2 bases and J by 8 bases, leaving 13 bases between them. Per germline, CDR1 LNHDA and CDR2 SQIVND (reference sequence). This chain's CDR3 is CASSIRAPRDEQFF. The DNA of the CDR3 is TGTGCCAGTAGTATAAGGGCCCCCCGGGATGAGCAGTTCTTC.

There are many counts of this clonotype. The chain links TRBV20-1 to TRBJ2-1, with TRBD2 as a possible D gene (6 bases). The V end lost 3 bases, the J end lost 6 bases, and 15 bases lay between the germline ends. The CDR3 is made up of 14 amino acids. CDR1 is DFQATT and CDR2 is SNEGSKA in the germline V gene (reference sequence). The CDR3 is CSARGQGGINEQFF. CDR3 sequence (DNA): TGCAGTGCTAGGGGGCAGGGAGGCATCAATGAGCAGTTCTTC.

V and J are TRBV7-9 and TRBJ1-1; D not certain. Germline loops: CDR1 SEHNR, CDR2 FQNEAQ (reference sequence). There are 15 residues in the CDR3. Between the trimmed V and J ends, which lost 7 bases and 2 bases, there was a span of 17 bases. The CDR3 is CASTLRTGINTEAFF. CDR3 bases: TGTGCCAGCACCCTCCGTACCGGGATTAACACTGAAGCTTTCTTT.

V usage is TRBV19 and J usage is TRBJ2-3; no definite D call. The CDR3 consists of 13 residues. Trimming cost V 10 bases and J 0 bases, with 11 bases left between them. CDR1 LNHDA and CDR2 SQIVND come from the germline V gene (reference sequence). CDR3 residues: CATKTGSTDTQYF. DNA of the CDR3: TGTGCCACGAAGACGGGTAGCACAGATACGCAGTATTTT.

There are many counts of this clonotype. The rearrangement joins TRBV6-2 or TRBV6-3 to TRBJ2-1, with 7 bases matching TRBD1. The V segment lost 3 bases and the J segment 5 bases; nucleotides outside the gene matches: 7. The CDR3 runs to 15 residues. Germline CDR1 MNHEY, CDR2 SVGEGT. The CDR3 DNA sequence: TGTGCCAGCAGTTATTCGACAGGGCTCCACAATGAGCAGTTCTTC. Translated: CASSYSTGLHNEQFF.

This clonotype was detected many times. The V and J genes are TRBV28 and TRBJ2-7; 7 bases agree with TRBD1. Germline trimming cut 6 bases from V and 7 bases from J; bases unmatched to any gene: 9. Germline V gene data show CDR1 as MDHEN and CDR2 as SYDVKM. The length of the CDR3 is 13 residues. CDR3 sequence (DNA): TGTGCCAGCAGGTCTAAGGGGGCTGGGGAGCAGTACTTC. This translates into CASRSKGAGEQYF.

This clonotype was recorded a few times. The chain links TRBV9 to TRBJ2-2, with D possibly being TRBD1 (6 bases). This CDR3 is 15 amino acids long. V gave up 0 bases and J gave up 4 bases, with 10 bases separating them. CDR1 SGDLS and CDR2 YYNGEE come from the germline V gene. CDR3 residues: CASSVALGATGELFF. The CDR3 DNA is TGTGCCAGCAGCGTAGCTCTGGGGGCCACCGGGGAGCTGTTTTTT.

This clonotype was counted at least ten times. The V gene is TRBV28, the J gene TRBJ2-7, with 9 nucleotides matching TRBD1. The CDR3 spans 16 residues. Germline-derived CDR1 and CDR2 are MDHEN and SYDVKM. V lost 7 bases and J lost 0; bases outside the gene matches: 10. CDR3 sequence: CASKEDRGTYSYEQYF. For the CDR3, the DNA is TGTGCCAGCAAGGAGGACAGGGGAACTTACTCCTACGAGCAGTACTTC.

In this sample, this clonotype turned up once. V is TRBV9 and J is TRBJ2-2; 9 bases align to TRBD1. Germline V gives CDR1 SGDLS, CDR2 YYNGEE. The CDR3 consists of 17 residues. With 3 bases clipped from V and 6 bases from J, the junction kept 12 bases outside the gene matches. CDR3 sequence: CASSATGGGTAAGELFF. The DNA for the CDR3 is TGTGCCAGCAGCGCCACAGGGGGCGGTACAGCGGCCGGGGAGCTGTTTTTT.

This clonotype has at least ten counts. The gene calls are TRBV3-1 and TRBJ2-1; no reliable D call. The V and J ends lost 1 base and 5 bases respectively, with 12 bases between them. This CDR3 is 15 amino acids long. Germline V gene lookup returns CDR1 LGHDT and CDR2 YNNKEL (reference sequence). The CDR3 DNA reads as TGTGCCAGCAGCCAAGGCAGTGGGCTCCACAATGAGCAGTTCTTC. This encodes CASSQGSGLHNEQFF.

This clonotype was observed at least ten times. The genes are TRBV7-9 and TRBJ2-1, with 9 bases matching TRBD2. After removal of 7 bases from V and 2 bases from J, the junction contained 3 bases not matched to a gene. This CDR3 spans 14 amino acids. The V gene's germline CDR1 is SEHNR and CDR2 FQNEAQ (reference sequence). In DNA form, the CDR3 reads TGTGCCAGCACTGGCGGGAGGGCCTACAATGAGCAGTTCTTC. As protein: CASTGGRAYNEQFF.

This clonotype was counted between two and nine times. The V gene is TRBV19, the J gene TRBJ1-2; 7 nucleotides align to TRBD1. Losses at the gene ends were 1 base for V and 8 bases for J; bases not matched to a gene: 16. This CDR3 has 17 residues. The germline V gene encodes CDR1 LNHDA and CDR2 SQIVND (reference sequence). In DNA, the CDR3 is TGTGCCAGTAGTATAGTGCCGCCCCCGACAGGGCGTAAAGGCTACACCTTC. This encodes CASSIVPPPTGRKGYTF.

Ten or more counts support this clonotype. The rearrangement links TRBV15 to TRBJ2-3; possible D gene TRBD2, 5 bases. V was shortened by 1 base and J by 0 bases, with 17 bases between the two germline ends. The CDR3 sequence is 18 residues long. Per germline, CDR1 LNHNV and CDR2 YYDKDF (reference sequence). This CDR3 is CATSRVGWSGASTDTQYF. The CDR3 DNA is TGTGCCACCAGCAGAGTCGGGTGGAGCGGTGCTAGCACAGATACGCAGTATTTT.

The chain joins TRBV6-6 to TRBJ1-2; D unresolved. Per germline, CDR1 MNHNY and CDR2 SVGAGI (reference sequence). Trimming took 0 bases from V and 6 from J, leaving 11 bases between them. The CDR3 has 14 amino acids. CDR3 coding DNA: TGTGCCAGCAGTTACTCAGGGTTTGGGGATGGCTACACCTTC. Encoded protein: CASSYSGFGDGYTF.